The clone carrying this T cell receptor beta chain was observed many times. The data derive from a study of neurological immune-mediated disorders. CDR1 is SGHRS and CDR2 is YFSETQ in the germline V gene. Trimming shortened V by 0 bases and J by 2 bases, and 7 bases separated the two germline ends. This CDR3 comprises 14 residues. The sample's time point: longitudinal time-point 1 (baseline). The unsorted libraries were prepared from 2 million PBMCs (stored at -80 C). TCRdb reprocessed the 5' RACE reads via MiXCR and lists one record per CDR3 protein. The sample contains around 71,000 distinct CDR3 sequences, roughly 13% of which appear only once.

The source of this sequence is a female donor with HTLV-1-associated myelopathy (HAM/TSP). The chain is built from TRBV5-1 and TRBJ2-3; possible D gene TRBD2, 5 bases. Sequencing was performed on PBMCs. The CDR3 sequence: CASSLDSDTDTQYF. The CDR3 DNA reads TGCGCCAGCAGCTTGGATAGCGACACAGATACGCAGTATTTT.